Presented here are 2 T cell receptor beta chains from one specimen sequenced in a study of PD-1 blockade in classical Hodgkin lymphoma. The assay was immunoSEQ multiplex PCR, and TCRdb's table has in-frame clones only and misses some. Of about 44,000 clones detected, around two thirds appear once; the ten largest clones hold 2.5% to 3.5%. The time point: cycle 4 day 1 (C4D1), after five to seven weeks of nivolumab. All the patients suffered relapse after autologous stem cell transplantation, and brentuximab vedotin exposure differed. The input for sequencing was peripheral blood mononuclear cells (PBMCs), taken before the fourth cycle of nivolumab. All receptors come from a human donor with classical Hodgkin lymphoma.

This rearrangement joins TRBV18 to TRBJ2-3; D gene uncertain. The germline CDR1 and CDR2 sequences are KGHSH and LQKENI. The CDR3 covers 15 residues. V shed 3 bases and J shed 0 bases, with 10 bases lying between them. The CDR3 bases are TGTGCCAGCTCACCCCAGGACGGCAGCACAGATACGCAGTATTTT. Its protein product is CASSPQDGSTDTQYF.

The rearrangement joins TRBV30 to TRBJ2-3; 9 bases agree with TRBD2. The germline V gene encodes CDR1 GTSNPN and CDR2 SVGIG (reference sequence). The CDR3 sequence is 15 residues long. The J segment lost 5 bases and the V segment lost 5 bases, leaving 11 bases of the junction unmatched. This chain's CDR3 is CAWGNSGSTIDTQYF. The CDR3 bases are TGTGCCTGGGGTAATAGCGGGAGTACGATAGATACGCAGTATTTT.